The 26 T cell receptor beta chains below come from one sample, sequenced in a study of T-cell reconstitution after alpha-beta-depleted transplantation in children. The TCRbeta library was prepared with unique molecular identifiers. TCRdb re-derived calls from the PCR reads in MiXCR, one entry per CDR3 protein. The data show about 610,000 distinct CDR3 sequences, approximately 10% seen once. Source: PBMCs from the stem cell graft donor, taken from the stem cell graft. The receptors come from a human donor who donated a stem cell graft to a child with acute myeloid leukemia.

The genes are TRBV6-1 and TRBJ2-7; a weak D match, TRBD2 (5 bases). The CDR3 is 14 amino acids. In germline, CDR1 is MNHNS, CDR2 SASEGT. Trimming shortened V by 8 bases and J by 0 bases, and 14 bases separated the two germline ends. This CDR3 is CASGGSGNSYEQYF. The CDR3 coding sequence is TGTGCCAGCGGCGGCAGCGGAAACTCCTACGAGCAGTACTTC.

This clonotype turned up a few times. The chain joins TRBV12-3 or TRBV12-4 to TRBJ2-5; D call uncertain. CDR3 length: 14 amino acids. V dropped 4 bases and J dropped 2 bases, with 11 bases sitting between them. Written as DNA, the CDR3 is TGTGCCAGCAGTTCCTCAGGCGGACAAGAGACCCAGTACTTC. Translation: CASSSSGGQETQYF.

This sequence joins TRBV18 and TRBJ1-5; possibly TRBD1 for D (5 bases). The V gene's germline CDR1 is KGHSH and CDR2 LQKENI. V was pared by 3 bases and J by 5 bases, with 11 bases between. The CDR3 sequence is 14 residues long. In DNA form, the CDR3 reads TGTGCCAGCTCACCGAAGGGGCGGGATCAGCCCCAGCATTTT. This sequence encodes CASSPKGRDQPQHF.

This chain uses TRBV4-3 with TRBJ2-7, with D perhaps TRBD1 or TRBD2 (5 bases each). The CDR3 runs to 17 residues. Germline V gene lookup returns CDR1 LGHNA and CDR2 YSLEER. V lost 0 bases and J 5 bases, leaving 20 bases between the germline ends. The CDR3 DNA sequence: TGCGCCAGCAGCCAAGAATCACTGAGGGGTAGAGGTCACGAGCAGTACTTC. It encodes CASSQESLRGRGHEQYF.

This clonotype was counted many times. The J gene is TRBJ2-4, the V gene TRBV24-1; 9 bases are a match to TRBD1. CDR3 size: 14 residues. V dropped 4 bases and J dropped 7; count of bases not matched to a gene: 4. Germline V gives CDR1 KGHDR, CDR2 SFDVKD. The CDR3 spells CATSEPGTGNIQYF. The DNA for the CDR3 is TGTGCCACCAGTGAACCCGGGACAGGGAACATTCAGTACTTC.

This clonotype was observed a handful of times. The chain is built from TRBV6-2 or TRBV6-3 and TRBJ1-5, with a tentative D call TRBD1 (6 bases). Trimming left V 2 bases short and J 5 bases short, with 22 bases between. Per germline, CDR1 MNHEY and CDR2 SVGEGT. The CDR3 has 18 amino acids. Here the CDR3 DNA reads TGTGCCAGCAGTTACCCCGAGAATACAGGGTCCCCCGATCAGCCCCAGCATTTT. As protein: CASSYPENTGSPDQPQHF.

V gene TRBV12-3 or TRBV12-4 combines with J gene TRBJ1-5; D is ambiguous. The CDR3 loop spans 13 amino acids. V was cut by 4 bases and J by 5 bases, with 9 bases left in between. This CDR3 reads CASSSTTDQPQHF. The CDR3 DNA sequence: TGTGCCAGCAGTTCCACGACGGATCAGCCCCAGCATTTT.

The V and J genes are TRBV27 and TRBJ1-5, with D possibly being TRBD1 (5 bases). Looked up from germline, CDR1 is MNHEY and CDR2 is SMNVEV (reference sequence). V lost 6 bases and J lost 0, with 24 bases in between. The CDR3 consists of 19 residues. CDR3 sequence reads: CASRRAARGQFYSNQPQHF. CDR3 in DNA: TGTGCCAGCAGGCGCGCGGCTAGGGGCCAGTTTTATAGCAATCAGCCCCAGCATTTT.

This clonotype occurred many times. The chain has TRBV12-3 or TRBV12-4 and TRBJ2-7, with D possibly TRBD2 on 5 matching bases. Trimming took 2 bases from V and 4 from J, leaving 9 bases between them. The CDR3 loop spans 13 amino acids. The CDR3 DNA is TGTGCCAGCAGTTTACCCGGGAAGTACGAGCAGTACTTC. It encodes CASSLPGKYEQYF.

This clonotype occurred many times. The V and J genes are TRBV20-1 and TRBJ1-1; D is unresolved. The CDR3 is 14 residues long. V dropped 2 bases and J dropped 3 bases, with 13 bases sitting between them. Looked up from germline, CDR1 is DFQATT and CDR2 is SNEGSKA (reference sequence). CDR3 bases: TGCAGTGCTAGACACCAAAGGGTGGACACTGAAGCTTTCTTT. It is translated as CSARHQRVDTEAFF.

This clonotype has ten or more counts. The rearrangement links TRBV6-5 to TRBJ1-1; 7 bases are a match to TRBD1. The length of the CDR3 is 13 residues. The germline V gene encodes CDR1 MNHEY and CDR2 SVGAGI. V trimming: 8 bases; J trimming: 4 bases; junction bases outside the gene matches: 7. The chain's CDR3 is CASGTSGGTEAFF. CDR3 nucleotide sequence: TGTGCCAGCGGGACATCAGGGGGCACTGAAGCTTTCTTT.

This clonotype was recorded many times. The rearrangement links TRBV30 to TRBJ1-1; no clear D gene. There are 11 residues in the CDR3. The V gene lost 0 bases and the J gene lost 6 bases, with 5 bases spanning the gap. Germline CDR1 is GTSNPN and CDR2 is SVGIG (reference sequence). In nucleotides, the CDR3 is TGTGCCTGGAGTGTATTTGCTGAAGCTTTCTTT. This sequence encodes CAWSVFAEAFF.

This clonotype was counted only a few times. V usage is TRBV20-1 and J usage is TRBJ2-3; 12 bases are a match to TRBD2. V lost 1 base and J lost 8; bases outside the gene matches: 13. Germline lookup yields CDR1 DFQATT and CDR2 SNEGSKA (reference sequence). This CDR3 is 17 amino acids long. The CDR3 DNA follows: TGCAGTGCTAGAGCGAGGACTAGCGGGATAACGTCAACTACGCAGTATTTT. Its translation: CSARARTSGITSTTQYF.

The chain couples TRBV6-1 to TRBJ2-7; D gene uncertain. The CDR3 is made up of 12 amino acids. The V end lost 7 bases, the J end lost 3 bases, and 10 bases lay between the germline ends. Germline assignment: CDR1 MNHNS and CDR2 SASEGT. The CDR3, as DNA: TGTGCCAGCACACAACTTGACTACGAGCAGTACTTC. Translation: CASTQLDYEQYF.

The chain is built from TRBV6-2 or TRBV6-3 and TRBJ2-1; D tentatively reads TRBD1 or TRBD2 (5 bases each). V gave up 10 bases and J gave up 3 bases, with 19 bases separating them. The CDR3 consists of 15 residues. Germline assignment: CDR1 MNHEY and CDR2 SVGEGT. DNA of the CDR3: TGTGCCATTACGAAAGGGGACCCTCACTACAATGAGCAGTTCTTC. It yields the protein CAITKGDPHYNEQFF.

The chain couples TRBV4-2 to TRBJ2-3; possible D gene TRBD2, 5 bases. With 6 bases removed from V and 2 bases from J, the gap between germline ends came to 12 bases. Germline V CDR1 and CDR2: LGHNA, YNFKEQ. CDR3 length: 14 residues. The CDR3 is CASRSGDYTDTQYF. The CDR3 DNA reads TGTGCCAGCAGATCCGGGGATTACACAGATACGCAGTATTTT.

This chain connects TRBV20-1 to TRBJ2-3; D might be TRBD2 (5 bases). This CDR3 has 13 residues. V lost 0 bases and J 4 bases, leaving 8 bases between the germline ends. CDR1 and CDR2 (germline): DFQATT, SNEGSKA (reference sequence). The CDR3 reads CSAREGLPDTQYF. Written as DNA, the CDR3 is TGCAGTGCTAGAGAAGGACTTCCAGATACGCAGTATTTT.

The chain employs TRBV11-2 and TRBJ2-7; D is possibly TRBD2 (5 bases). CDR1 is SGHAT and CDR2 is FQNNGV in the germline V gene. This CDR3 is built from 14 residues. Trimming removed 3 bases at V and 5 bases at J, with 14 bases between. Written as DNA, the CDR3 is TGTGCCAGCAGCTTGGCGGATAGCGCTCACGAGCAGTACTTC. This sequence encodes CASSLADSAHEQYF.

This chain links TRBV6-2 or TRBV6-3 with TRBJ2-7; a possible D gene is TRBD2 (5 bases). V lost 5 bases, J lost 3 bases, and 23 bases lay in between. Germline-derived CDR1 and CDR2 are MNHEY and SVGEGT. CDR3 length equals 17 residues. CDR3 nucleotides: TGTGCCAGCAGTACAATCCGGCGGGCGGAGGCGGGCTACGAGCAGTACTTC. Residues: CASSTIRRAEAGYEQYF.

The rearrangement links TRBV28 to TRBJ2-2; 14 positions agree with TRBD2. Germline CDR1 and CDR2: MDHEN and SYDVKM. This CDR3 is built from 16 residues. V lost 10 bases, J lost 9 bases, and 13 bases stayed unmatched. CDR3 loop: CATKSAGLAGVRELFF. The CDR3 DNA is TGTGCCACCAAAAGCGCGGGACTAGCGGGAGTTAGGGAGCTGTTTTTT.

There are a few counts of this clonotype. The rearrangement links TRBV27 to TRBJ2-7; 8 positions agree with TRBD1. CDR1 is MNHEY and CDR2 is SMNVEV in the germline V gene (reference sequence). After removal of 2 bases from V and 9 bases from J, the junction contained 6 bases not matched to a gene. The length of the CDR3 is 13 residues. The CDR3: CASSLGQGYGQYF. CDR3 nucleotides: TGTGCCAGCAGTTTAGGACAGGGTTATGGGCAGTACTTC.

This clonotype came up once. The J gene is TRBJ2-1, the V gene TRBV7-8; TRBD2 might be the D (7 bases). CDR3 size: 13 residues. The V end lost 2 bases, the J end lost 13 bases, and 15 bases lay between the germline ends. Germline V CDR1 and CDR2: SGHVS, FQNEAQ. The CDR3 is CASSLRGGRAQFF. The CDR3 DNA follows: TGTGCCAGCAGCTTACGAGGGGGGAGGGCCCAGTTCTTC.

This clonotype came up many times. The CDR3 DNA reads as TGTGCCAGCAGCCGTGTGGGGGAAGAAGGGAACATTCAGTACTTC. The encoded protein is CASSRVGEEGNIQYF. This chain links TRBV12-3 or TRBV12-4 with TRBJ2-4; D may be TRBD1 or TRBD2 (5 bases each). The CDR3 runs to 15 residues. Trimming stripped 6 bases from V and 7 bases from J, with 19 bases between.

The chain is built from TRBV27 and TRBJ1-1, with D possibly TRBD1 on 6 matching bases. This CDR3 is built from 17 residues. V lost 5 bases to trimming and J lost 3 bases, with 22 bases between them. CDR1 is MNHEY, CDR2 SMNVEV, per germline (reference sequence). The CDR3 reads CASSPLVVSAGDTEAFF. In DNA form, the CDR3 reads TGTGCCAGCAGTCCTCTTGTTGTGTCGGCAGGGGACACTGAAGCTTTCTTT.

This clonotype came up many times. This rearrangement joins TRBV29-1 to TRBJ1-5; D not resolved. The germline gives CDR1 SQVTM, CDR2 ANQGSEA. The V end was cut by 5 bases, the J end by 2 bases, with 7 bases between. The CDR3 is made up of 12 amino acids. Here the CDR3 reads CSVSAGNQPQHF. The CDR3 DNA follows: TGCAGCGTTTCCGCGGGCAATCAGCCCCAGCATTTT.

The V gene is TRBV4-3, the J gene TRBJ2-5; 11 bases line up with TRBD2. The V segment lost 0 bases and the J segment 5 bases; nucleotides outside the gene matches: 5. From germline, CDR1 is LGHNA and CDR2 YSLEER. The CDR3 is 16 amino acids. The CDR3: CASSQDSGRARETQYF. The CDR3 region has the DNA TGCGCCAGCAGCCAAGATAGCGGGAGGGCGAGGGAGACCCAGTACTTC.